This entry lists 22 T cell receptor beta chains sequenced from one sample in a study. One entry per CDR3 protein results from TCRdb running MiXCR on the 5' RACE reads. Among more than 9,000 distinct CDR3 sequences, roughly 15% were seen once, and the ten largest hold less than 5%. Treg sorting used a CD4+CD25+CD127-/low gate. Sample: Tregs sorted from a lymph node. These receptors came from a female donor with breast cancer.

In its sample, this clonotype ranks as medium-sized. Written as DNA, the CDR3 is TGCAGTGCTAGAGATCGCGGGTGGGGACCTTCCTACGAGCAGTACTTC. Encoded protein: CSARDRGWGPSYEQYF. The chain joins TRBV20-1 to TRBJ2-7; tentatively, D is TRBD1 or TRBD2 (5 bases each). V lost 0 bases to trimming and J lost 1 base, with 16 bases between them. Germline V gene lookup returns CDR1 DFQATT and CDR2 SNEGSKA (reference sequence). The CDR3 consists of 16 residues.

This clonotype is deemed medium-sized. The chain employs TRBV6-1 and TRBJ1-5, with D tentatively TRBD1 (5 bases). V was shortened by 6 bases and J by 5 bases, with 14 bases between the two germline ends. This CDR3 is 14 amino acids long. Germline V gene sequence: CDR1 MNHNS, CDR2 SASEGT. The CDR3 reads CASRGLDWYQPQHF. CDR3 in DNA: TGTGCCAGCAGGGGACTGGACTGGTATCAGCCCCAGCATTTT.

This clonotype has just one count. The chain uses TRBV29-1 and TRBJ2-1, with a possible D match to TRBD2 (5 bases). The germline V and J ends were trimmed by 3 bases and 9 bases, with 21 bases remaining between them. The CDR3 is 15 residues long. The germline CDR1 and CDR2 sequences are SQVTM and ANQGSEA. CDR3 sequence (DNA): TGCAGCGTTGAGGGTGGAGCCAAAATCGAGGGTGAGCAGTTCTTC. Amino acid sequence: CSVEGGAKIEGEQFF.

In this sample, this clonotype is medium-sized (0.01 to 0.1%). CDR3 DNA sequence: TGCGCCAGCAGCTTAGACCCGGACCGGAATGAGCAGTTCTTC. Amino acids: CASSLDPDRNEQFF. The chain carries TRBV5-1 and TRBJ2-1, with unresolved D. V lost 2 bases, J lost 7 bases, and 13 bases lay in between. This CDR3 spans 14 amino acids. In germline, CDR1 is SGHRS, CDR2 YFSETQ.

This clonotype was recorded a few times. With a much larger clone just one base away, this may be a read error. It is likely a read error, because the conserved phenylalanine at the end of the CDR3 is missing. The chain couples TRBV28 to TRBJ1-5; 8 bases line up with TRBD1. Germline V gives CDR1 MDHEN, CDR2 SYDVKM. The J segment lost 6 bases and the V segment lost 4 bases, leaving 8 bases of the junction unmatched. This CDR3 has 15 residues. The DNA for the CDR3 is TGTGCCAGCAGTTCCCGGGACAGGTGGGTTCAGCCCCAGCATTTG. Translated, it gives CASSSRDRWVQPQHL.

The chain uses TRBV5-1 and TRBJ2-7, with D perhaps TRBD1 (6 bases). This CDR3 is 14 amino acids long. Germline-derived CDR1 and CDR2 are SGHRS and YFSETQ. The V and J ends lost 5 bases and 6 bases respectively, with 18 bases between them. The CDR3 spells CASRFETGTLEQYF. CDR3 sequence (DNA): TGCGCCAGCAGATTTGAGACAGGCACCCTCGAGCAGTACTTC.

The sample holds a few counts of this clonotype. This sequence may be a read error, since a much larger clone differs from it by one base. J is TRBJ2-1 and V is TRBV6-2 or TRBV6-3; 10 nucleotides agree with TRBD2. There are 16 residues in the CDR3. Germline lookup yields CDR1 MNHEY and CDR2 SVGEGT. The CDR3 is CASSLLAGSAYNEQCF. The CDR3 DNA is TGTGCCAGCAGTCTACTAGCGGGAAGCGCCTACAATGAGCAGTGCTTC.

On this clonotype itself: A much larger clone differs by one base, so this may be a read error. The chain carries TRBV7-2 and TRBJ2-5; D uncertain. The ends were cut back, 3 bases at V and 5 bases at J, with 13 bases in the middle. The CDR3 has 14 residues. Per the germline V gene, CDR1 is SGHTA and CDR2 is FQGNSA. In DNA form, the CDR3 reads TGTGCCAGCAGCTTTGCGAACGGAGTGGAGACCCAGTACTTC. It encodes CASSFANGVETQYF.

This clonotype ranks as medium-sized. The rearrangement uses TRBV24-1 and TRBJ2-1; either TRBD1 or TRBD2 may supply D (5 bases each). Between the trimmed V and J ends, which lost 3 bases and 3 bases, there was a span of 14 bases. The CDR3 totals 16 residues. The germline CDR1 and CDR2 sequences are KGHDR and SFDVKD. CDR3 nucleotides: TGTGCCACCAGTGATCGGACAAACGACTACTACAATGAGCAGTTCTTC. This gives the protein CATSDRTNDYYNEQFF.

By sample fraction, this clonotype is medium-sized. This CDR3 reads CASSERGLAGADTQYF. The CDR3 bases are TGTGCCAGCAGTGAGAGGGGACTAGCGGGGGCAGATACGCAGTATTTT. J is TRBJ2-3 and V is TRBV7-3; TRBD2 matches at 14 bases. The CDR3 spans 16 residues. Germline V CDR1 and CDR2: SGHTA, FQGTGA. The V segment lost 6 bases and the J segment 4 bases; nucleotides outside the gene matches: 6.

The chain recombines TRBV25-1 with TRBJ1-2, with D possibly TRBD1 on 5 matching bases. Trimming stripped 4 bases from V and 2 bases from J, with 17 bases between. Germline CDR1 is MGHDK and CDR2 is SYGVNS. The CDR3 totals 16 residues. The CDR3, as DNA: TGTGCCAGCAGTGGTCTCTACGGGGGGAGCAACTATGGCTACACCTTC. Amino acids: CASSGLYGGSNYGYTF.

This clonotype qualifies as medium-sized (0.01 to 0.1%). This chain connects TRBV5-1 to TRBJ2-6, with TRBD2 as a possible D gene (5 bases). CDR1 is SGHRS, CDR2 YFSETQ, per germline. This CDR3 region has 15 residues. Trimming removed 0 bases at V and 2 bases at J, with 6 bases between. CDR3 protein: CASSLAGAGANVLTF. The CDR3 DNA sequence: TGCGCCAGCAGCTTGGCCGGGGCTGGGGCCAACGTCCTGACTTTC.

By its share, this clonotype is medium-sized. The chain combines TRBV29-1 with TRBJ2-3, with D perhaps TRBD1 (6 bases). Germline CDR1 SQVTM, CDR2 ANQGSEA. CDR3 length: 16 residues. V was cut by 0 bases and J by 2 bases, with 15 bases left in between. In DNA, the CDR3 is TGCAGCGTTGAAGATGGAGTTAGGGGGAACACAGATACGCAGTATTTT. This encodes CSVEDGVRGNTDTQYF.

The CDR3 region is CSVVEGARNQPQHF. Here the CDR3 DNA reads TGCAGCGTTGTAGAGGGGGCGCGTAATCAGCCCCAGCATTTT. The chain joins TRBV29-1 to TRBJ1-5, with 7 positions matching TRBD1. CDR3 size: 14 residues. The trim removed 4 bases at V and 4 bases at J, leaving 7 bases unmatched. Germline V CDR1 and CDR2: SQVTM, ANQGSEA.

By frequency in the sample, this clonotype is medium-sized. V is TRBV5-1 and J is TRBJ1-6; 9 nucleotides match TRBD1. The ends lost 4 bases at V and 6 bases at J; junction bases unmatched: 5. Germline values: CDR1 SGHRS, CDR2 YFSETQ. The length of the CDR3 is 15 residues. The CDR3 protein is CASSPTDRGNSPLHF. In nucleotides, the CDR3 is TGCGCCAGCAGCCCCACGGACAGGGGTAATTCACCCCTCCACTTT.

Comments on this clonotype: This could be a read error, since a much larger clone is one nucleotide away. Here the CDR3 DNA reads TGCAGTGCTAGCACGTCCGGGTTTTGGGAGACCCAGTACTTC. It yields the protein CSASTSGFWETQYF. The chain couples TRBV20-1 to TRBJ2-5; D not resolved. Germline values: CDR1 DFQATT, CDR2 SNEGSKA (reference sequence). Trimming took 3 bases from V and 5 from J, leaving 16 bases between them. The CDR3 runs 14 residues.

J is TRBJ1-5 and V is TRBV20-1, with TRBD1 matching 9 bases. The CDR3 contains 13 residues. Trimming cost V 4 bases and J 9 bases; bases outside gene matches: 7. From germline, CDR1 is DFQATT and CDR2 SNEGSKA (reference sequence). CDR3 nucleotides: TGCAGTGCTACCGGGACAGGGCATCTGCCCCAGCATTTT. Amino acid sequence: CSATGTGHLPQHF.

This clonotype is deemed medium-sized. V gene TRBV24-1 combines with J gene TRBJ2-2, with TRBD1 matching over 7 bases. The germline V gene encodes CDR1 KGHDR and CDR2 SFDVKD. The CDR3 runs to 16 residues. After removal of 7 bases from V and 0 bases from J, the junction contained 7 bases not matched to a gene. The CDR3 nucleotides are TGTGCCACCAGCCCACTAGGGACAGCGAACACCGGGGAGCTGTTTTTT. This gives the protein CATSPLGTANTGELFF.

By share of the sample, this clonotype is medium-sized. The V call is TRBV20-1, the J call TRBJ1-1; TRBD1 might be the D (6 bases). CDR3 size: 12 residues. Trimming shortened V by 3 bases and J by 3 bases, and 8 bases separated the two germline ends. The germline V gene has CDR1 DFQATT and CDR2 SNEGSKA (reference sequence). In DNA, the CDR3 is TGCAGTGCTAGTACAGGGTACACTGAAGCTTTCTTT. It codes for CSASTGYTEAFF.

This clonotype was seen repeatedly, ten times or more. DNA for the CDR3: TGTGCCAGCAGTTTCTCGAGGGGGCAGGGGGGAGGCACAGATACGCAGTATTTT. Amino acid sequence: CASSFSRGQGGGTDTQYF. This chain links TRBV28 with TRBJ2-3, with a weak D call TRBD1 (7 bases). From germline, CDR1 is MDHEN and CDR2 SYDVKM. Trimming took off 3 bases at V and 1 base at J, with 20 bases between the two ends. This CDR3 is 18 amino acids long.

This clonotype was seen repeatedly, ten times or more. The chain employs TRBV7-9 and TRBJ1-2, with a weak D call TRBD1 (5 bases). CDR3 length: 14 residues. Germline loops: CDR1 SEHNR, CDR2 FQNEAQ (reference sequence). V gave up 5 bases and J gave up 3 bases, with 13 bases separating them. The CDR3 loop is CASSLLQGHYGYTF. CDR3 in DNA: TGTGCCAGCAGCCTCCTCCAGGGTCACTATGGCTACACCTTC.

This clonotype was counted at least ten times. The rearrangement joins TRBV29-1 to TRBJ2-1; a weak D match, TRBD2 (6 bases). Germline CDR1 SQVTM, CDR2 ANQGSEA. V lost 1 base, J lost 9 bases, and 13 bases lay in between. The CDR3 loop spans 13 amino acids. CDR3 protein: CSVEGTIVREQFF. The CDR3 coding sequence is TGCAGCGTTGAAGGGACTATAGTGCGTGAGCAGTTCTTC.